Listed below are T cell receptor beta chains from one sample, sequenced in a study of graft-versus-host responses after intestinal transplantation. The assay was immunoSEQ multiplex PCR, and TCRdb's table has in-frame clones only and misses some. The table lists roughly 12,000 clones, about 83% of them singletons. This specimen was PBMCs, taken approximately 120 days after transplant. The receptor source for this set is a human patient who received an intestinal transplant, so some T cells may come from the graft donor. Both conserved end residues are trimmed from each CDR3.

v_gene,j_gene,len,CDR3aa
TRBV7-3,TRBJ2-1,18,ASSSRDRVQSGGAYNEQF
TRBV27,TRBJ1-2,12,ASSLRGPNYGYT
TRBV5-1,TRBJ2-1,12,ASSLANFYNEQF
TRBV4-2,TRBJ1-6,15,ASSQDADRGFGSPLH
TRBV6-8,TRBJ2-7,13,ASSDGDTGSYEQY
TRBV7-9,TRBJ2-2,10,ASSGWTGELF
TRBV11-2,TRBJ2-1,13,ASSLETAAYNEQF
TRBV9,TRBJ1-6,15,ASSARHRGSYNSPLH
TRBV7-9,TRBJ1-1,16,ASSLEATGALVNTEAF
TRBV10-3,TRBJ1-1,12,AISESAMNTEAF
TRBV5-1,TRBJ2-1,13,ASSSGNGGLNEQF
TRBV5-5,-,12,ASSTGEGFNEQY
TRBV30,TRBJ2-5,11,AWSVSRAETQY
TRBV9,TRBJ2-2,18,ASSVPRGLAGGKNTGELF
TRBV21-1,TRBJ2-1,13,ASKMGGRSSNEQF
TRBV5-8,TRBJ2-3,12,ASSYGQGADTQY
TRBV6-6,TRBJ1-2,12,ASSYTGDSYGYT
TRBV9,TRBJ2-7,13,ASSVGISLDYEQY
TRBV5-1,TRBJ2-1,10,ASSLDLAGQF
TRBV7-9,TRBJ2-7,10,ASSRRQGQQY
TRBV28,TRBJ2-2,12,ASSPRVGTGELF
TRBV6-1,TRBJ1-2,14,ASSGGVGRGNYGYT
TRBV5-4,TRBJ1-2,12,ASSLGQGDEGYT
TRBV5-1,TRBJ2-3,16,ACSSARPGLAGGDTQY
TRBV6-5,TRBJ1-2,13,ASSGDRGLHYGYT
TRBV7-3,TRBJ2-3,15,ASSLGPLAEITDTQY
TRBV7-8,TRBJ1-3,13,ASSLGGSSGNTIY
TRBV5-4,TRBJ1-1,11,ASSFDEGRVAF
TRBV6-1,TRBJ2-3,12,ASSEAGGTDTQY
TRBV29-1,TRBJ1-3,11,SVQQGRGNTIY
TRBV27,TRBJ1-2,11,ASSPGVGYGYT
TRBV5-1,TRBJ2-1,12,ATRGVQDYNEQF
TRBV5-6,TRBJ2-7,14,ASSLMGQGEAYEQY
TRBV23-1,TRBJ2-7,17,ASSRIGARDLGFPYEQY
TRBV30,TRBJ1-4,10,AWTGGNEKLF
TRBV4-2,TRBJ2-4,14,ASSQDVWTSGLIQY
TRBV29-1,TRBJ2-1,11,SVELRPNNEQF
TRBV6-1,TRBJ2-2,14,ASSGQGAGDTGELF
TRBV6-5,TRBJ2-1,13,ASSVEAGYYNEQF
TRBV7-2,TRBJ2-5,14,ASSSGTGGFGETQY
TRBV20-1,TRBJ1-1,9,SASEGPEAF
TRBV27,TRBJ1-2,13,ASSLAGGANYGYT
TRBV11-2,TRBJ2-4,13,ASSRGRYGKNIQY
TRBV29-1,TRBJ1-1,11,SAGTGHNTEAF
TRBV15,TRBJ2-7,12,ATSREDGDYEQY
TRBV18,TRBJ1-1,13,ASSTRLEGNTEAF
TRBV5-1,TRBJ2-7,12,ASRGAGEEYEQY
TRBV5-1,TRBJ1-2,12,ASSLESQGYGYT
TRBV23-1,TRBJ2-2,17,ASSPEVNRGGENTGELF
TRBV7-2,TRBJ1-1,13,ASSTAGTVNTEAF
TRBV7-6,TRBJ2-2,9,ASSPLRELF
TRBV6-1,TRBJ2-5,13,ASRRTSGSPLAQY
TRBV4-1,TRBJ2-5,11,ASSQGTQETQY
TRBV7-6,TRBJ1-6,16,ASSLEVVTGIYNSPLH
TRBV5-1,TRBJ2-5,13,ASSLGQGVEGTQY